The next 18 T cell receptor beta chains were all read from a single sample in a study of blood T cell repertoires in COVID-19. The assay was immunoSEQ multiplex PCR, and TCRdb's table has in-frame clones only and misses some. Of approximately 290,000 clones listed, around 88% are singletons. Sequencing was carried out using peripheral blood. Receptor source: a man aged 25 to 40 with acute or convalescent COVID-19.

The rearrangement joins TRBV6-5 to TRBJ1-4, with 7 bases lining up with TRBD1. J was trimmed by 5 bases and V by 10 bases; bases with no gene match: 10. This CDR3 is 14 amino acids long. Germline assignment: CDR1 MNHEY and CDR2 SVGAGI. The chain's CDR3 is CATTRGTQNEKLFF. DNA of the CDR3: TGTGCCACCACCAGGGGGACACAAAATGAAAAACTGTTTTTT.

V and J are TRBV28 and TRBJ1-1; no clear D. Trimming took off 7 bases at V and 4 bases at J, with 16 bases between the two ends. The germline V gene has CDR1 MDHEN and CDR2 SYDVKM. There are 14 residues in the CDR3. CDR3 region: CASIVGGSGTEAFF. The CDR3 DNA sequence: TGTGCCAGCATTGTTGGAGGGTCGGGCACTGAAGCTTTCTTT.

This clone was seen a few times. V and J are TRBV2 and TRBJ1-2; TRBD1 aligns across 9 bases. Germline trimming cut 10 bases from V and 6 bases from J; bases unmatched to any gene: 18. Germline V gene sequence: CDR1 SNHLY, CDR2 FYNNEI. The CDR3 loop spans 16 amino acids. The CDR3 DNA reads TGTGCCACCACGACCGGGACAGGGAACATCATAAATGGCTACACCTTC. Protein product: CATTTGTGNIINGYTF. Variable domain in full (rest from reference TRBV2 and TRBJ1-2): EPEVTQTPSHQVTQMGQEVILRCVPISNHLYFYWYRQILGQKVEFLVSFYNNEISEKSEIFDDQFSVERPDGSNFTLKIRSTKLEDSAMYFCATTTGTGNIINGYTFGSGTRLTVV.

V is TRBV27 and J is TRBJ1-6; perhaps TRBD1 as D (5 bases). The CDR3 loop spans 15 amino acids. Germline V CDR1 and CDR2: MNHEY, SMNVEV (reference sequence). V gave up 5 bases and J gave up 6 bases, with 14 bases separating them. CDR3 in amino acids: CASSPLRQSNSPLHF. CDR3 nucleotide sequence: TGTGCCAGCAGTCCTTTGAGACAGAGTAATTCACCCCTCCACTTT.

This clone occurred once. The V and J genes are TRBV6-5 and TRBJ1-4; D is perhaps TRBD1 (6 bases). The CDR3 has 14 residues. CDR1 and CDR2 (germline): MNHEY, SVGAGI. V lost 6 bases and J lost 8, with 16 bases in between. The CDR3 sequence: CASSPGQRGEKLFF. DNA for the CDR3: TGTGCCAGCAGCCCCGGCCAAAGGGGGGAAAAACTGTTTTTT.

The chain uses TRBV5-1 and TRBJ2-5; 9 positions match TRBD2. Germline-derived CDR1 and CDR2 are SGHRS and YFSETQ. This CDR3 contains 16 residues. V lost 0 bases and J lost 3; bases outside the gene matches: 6. DNA of the CDR3: TGCGCCAGCAGCTTGGGGCTAGCGGGGACGAAAGAGACCCAGTACTTC. This encodes CASSLGLAGTKETQYF.

The chain couples TRBV5-1 to TRBJ1-2, with D perhaps TRBD1 (6 bases). This CDR3 contains 14 residues. The germline V gene encodes CDR1 SGHRS and CDR2 YFSETQ. Between the trimmed V and J ends, which lost 3 bases and 0 bases, there was a span of 9 bases. The DNA of the CDR3 is TGCGCCAGCAGCTACGGACAGACTAACTATGGCTACACCTTC. Translated, it gives CASSYGQTNYGYTF.

The V call is TRBV19, the J call TRBJ1-1; TRBD1 aligns across 10 bases. The CDR3 has 15 amino acids. Trimming removed 7 bases from V and 5 bases from J; junction bases left unmatched: 10. Germline loops: CDR1 LNHDA, CDR2 SQIVND (reference sequence). The CDR3 sequence is CASTDLGQGYTEAFF. As DNA, the CDR3 is TGTGCCAGTACCGATCTGGGACAGGGGTATACTGAAGCTTTCTTT.

The rearrangement links TRBV5-4 to TRBJ2-7; D uncertain. There are 14 residues in the CDR3. Trimming stripped 0 bases from V and 4 bases from J, with 11 bases between. Germline CDR1 and CDR2: SGHNT and YYREEE (reference sequence). The CDR3: CASSLVGQLYEQYF. The CDR3, as DNA: TGTGCCAGCAGCTTGGTTGGGCAGCTTTACGAGCAGTACTTC.

The chain couples TRBV5-8 to TRBJ1-5, with TRBD1 matching 7 bases. CDR3 length: 13 amino acids. V lost 7 bases and J lost 3; bases outside the gene matches: 4. From germline, CDR1 is SGHTS and CDR2 YDEGEE. CDR3 DNA: TGTGCCAGCGGACAGGAAAACAATCAGCCCCAGCATTTT. It yields the protein CASGQENNQPQHF.

This clone has a single count. The V gene is TRBV2, the J gene TRBJ1-1; D possibly corresponds to TRBD1 (5 bases). Trimming took off 6 bases at V and 0 bases at J, with 26 bases between the two ends. The CDR3 length is 19 residues. Per the germline V gene, CDR1 is SNHLY and CDR2 is FYNNEI. The CDR3 DNA is TGTGCCAGCAGAAGGAATTTGGGGGGATTAGGTTACATGAACACTGAAGCTTTCTTT. Encoded protein: CASRRNLGGLGYMNTEAFF.

This clone turned up a few times. At one of its ends the junction is not consistent with the germline gene, which may arise from a read error. The chain employs TRBV3-1 (or the pseudogene TRBV3-2) and TRBJ1-6; 9 bases line up with TRBD1. This CDR3 region has 14 residues. Germline CDR1 is LGHDT and CDR2 is YNNKEL (reference sequence). This chain's CDR3 is CATSDRGRNSPLHF. In DNA form, the CDR3 reads TGTGCCACCAGCGACAGGGGGAGGAATTCACCCCTCCACTTT.

The CDR3 DNA reads TGTGCCAGTAGTATAGATATTGGTAGTCTTTTCACAGATACGCAGTATTTT. This gives the protein CASSIDIGSLFTDTQYF. V usage is TRBV19 and J usage is TRBJ2-3; D unresolved. With 0 bases removed from V and 2 bases from J, the gap between germline ends came to 15 bases. The germline gives CDR1 LNHDA, CDR2 SQIVND (reference sequence). There are 17 residues in the CDR3.

The chain is built from TRBV7-9 and TRBJ1-2; D might be TRBD1 (5 bases). CDR1 is SEHNR and CDR2 is FQNEAQ in the germline V gene (reference sequence). CDR3 size: 12 residues. V lost 7 bases, J lost 4 bases, and 10 bases lay in between. The CDR3 is CASNGGGYGYTF. The CDR3 nucleotides read TGTGCCAGCAATGGGGGAGGCTATGGCTACACCTTC.

The chain carries TRBV28 and TRBJ1-5, with 8 bases lining up with TRBD1. The CDR3 is 16 amino acids. Germline assignment: CDR1 MDHEN and CDR2 SYDVKM. V trimming: 5 bases; J trimming: 0 bases; junction bases outside the gene matches: 6. The CDR3 DNA follows: TGTGCCAGCAGTCCTTCAGGGGGCCTTAGCAATCAGCCCCAGCATTTT. Translated, it gives CASSPSGGLSNQPQHF.

The rearrangement joins TRBV21-1 to TRBJ2-7; the table assigns TRBD2, which was not confirmed against the DNA. TRBV21-1 is recorded as a pseudogene. The CDR3 has 14 residues. DNA for the CDR3: TGTGCCAGCCTAAAAAGCGGGGGCGGCTACGAGCAGTACTTC. Amino acid sequence: CASLKSGGGYEQYF.

V usage is TRBV6-5 and J usage is TRBJ2-2, with a tentative D call TRBD1 (6 bases). Germline V gene data show CDR1 as MNHEY and CDR2 as SVGAGI. Between the trimmed V and J ends, which lost 0 bases and 4 bases, there was a span of 12 bases. The CDR3 is 16 amino acids. In nucleotides, the CDR3 is TGTGCCAGCAGTTACTCCGGGGACATTGCCACCGGGGAGCTGTTTTTT. It encodes CASSYSGDIATGELFF.

V gene TRBV5-1 combines with J gene TRBJ2-7; TRBD2 agrees at 8 bases. The V and J ends lost 4 bases and 5 bases, in that order; junction bases with no gene match: 8. The germline V gene encodes CDR1 SGHRS and CDR2 YFSETQ. The CDR3 has 14 amino acids. CDR3 sequence (DNA): TGCGCCAGCAGCGCTAGCGGGTTTAGTCACGAGCAGTACTTC. The encoded protein is CASSASGFSHEQYF. The whole variable domain, filled in from reference TRBV5-1 and TRBJ2-7, reads KAGVTQTPRYLIKTRGQQVTLSCSPISGHRSVSWYQQTPGQGLQFLFEYFSETQRNKGNFPGRFSGRQFSNSRSEMNVSTLELGDSALYLCASSASGFSHEQYFGPGTRLTVT.